A single sample gave rise to the 14 T cell receptor beta chains below, sequenced in a study of Tregs in tolerant kidney transplant recipients. Some clones are missing from TCRdb's copy, which holds only in-frame ones; the method was immunoSEQ multiplex PCR. The sample has 55,000 to 70,000 clones; around 85% are singletons. Sequencing was performed on Tregs from blood, taken before the transplant. The receptors derive from a human donor who received a combined kidney and bone marrow transplant.

The V and J genes are TRBV10-2 and TRBJ2-1; 7 nucleotides align to TRBD2. The CDR3 runs 15 residues. V was pared by 6 bases and J by 0 bases, with 5 bases of the junction left unmatched. Germline V gives CDR1 WSHSY, CDR2 SAAADI. Here the CDR3 reads CASRGRGSSYNEQFF. The CDR3 DNA reads TGCGCCAGCAGAGGGCGGGGGTCCTCCTACAATGAGCAGTTCTTC.

The chain couples TRBV5-6 to TRBJ2-7; D is undetermined. This CDR3 has 14 amino acids. Germline loops: CDR1 SGHDT, CDR2 YYEEEE. Between the trimmed V and J ends, which lost 1 base and 4 bases, there was a span of 12 bases. In nucleotides, the CDR3 is TGTGCCAGCAGCTTGCGTCCCGGAAAATACGAGCAGTACTTC. Amino acids: CASSLRPGKYEQYF.

The gene calls are TRBV5-4 and TRBJ2-5; 10 bases are shared with TRBD2. This CDR3 is 15 amino acids long. V shed 0 bases, J shed 4 bases, and the junction held 3 bases outside the gene matches. Germline assignment: CDR1 SGHNT and CDR2 YYREEE (reference sequence). CDR3 region: CASSLVSGGAETQYF. DNA for the CDR3: TGTGCCAGCAGCTTGGTGAGCGGGGGGGCAGAGACCCAGTACTTC.

This chain joins TRBV29-1 and TRBJ2-5, with 8 positions matching TRBD2. The V gene's germline CDR1 is SQVTM and CDR2 ANQGSEA. With 4 bases clipped from V and 2 bases from J, the junction kept 6 bases outside the gene matches. CDR3 size: 14 residues. The CDR3 DNA sequence: TGCAGCGTTGTGGTACTAGCGGTACAAGAGACCCAGTACTTC. Its translation: CSVVVLAVQETQYF.

The chain employs TRBV9 and TRBJ1-6; the match to TRBD1 covers 7 bases. The V and J ends lost 0 bases and 10 bases, in that order; junction bases with no gene match: 25. CDR1 and CDR2 (germline): SGDLS, YYNGEE. The CDR3 is made up of 21 amino acids. CDR3 sequence (DNA): TGTGCCAGCAGCGTAGCTTCATTTTTGAGACAGGGTAAAGGGCCGGGGTCACCCCTCCACTTT. Translation gives CASSVASFLRQGKGPGSPLHF.

This clone was found a few times. J is TRBJ1-2 and V is TRBV7-8; 9 bases are shared with TRBD1. The CDR3 runs to 15 residues. Looked up from germline, CDR1 is SGHVS and CDR2 is FQNEAQ. After removal of 1 base from V and 2 bases from J, the junction contained 2 bases not matched to a gene. CDR3 nucleotide sequence: TGTGCCAGCAGCTTAGGAGGACAGGGGAACTATGGCTACACCTTC. Amino acid sequence: CASSLGGQGNYGYTF.

J is TRBJ2-2 and V is TRBV19; D is unclear. V was pared by 3 bases and J by 2 bases, with 7 bases between. Germline CDR1 reads LNHDA; CDR2 reads SQIVND (reference sequence). The CDR3 has 14 amino acids. The CDR3: CASSISRNTGELFF. CDR3 DNA sequence: TGTGCCAGTAGTATTTCTAGAAACACCGGGGAGCTGTTTTTT.

A remark on this clone: A read error may account for a junction end that differs from germline. This chain uses TRBV28 with TRBJ1-2, with D uncertain. Looked up from germline, CDR1 is MDHEN and CDR2 is SYDVKM. This CDR3 comprises 10 residues. CDR3 nucleotide sequence: TGTGCCAGCAGTTTATTGGTCCCCCATTGG. It yields the protein CASSLLVPHW.

V usage is TRBV10-3 and J usage is TRBJ2-1, with D tentatively TRBD1 (5 bases). V lost 4 bases and J lost 2, with 18 bases in between. CDR1 ENHRY and CDR2 SYGVKD come from the germline V gene. This CDR3 comprises 17 residues. This CDR3 reads CAISGGPLGAAYNEQFF. CDR3 coding DNA: TGTGCCATCAGTGGGGGCCCCCTCGGCGCTGCCTACAATGAGCAGTTCTTC.

The V gene is TRBV5-4, the J gene TRBJ2-1; D is unclear. The CDR3 runs to 13 residues. Per germline, CDR1 SGHNT and CDR2 YYREEE (reference sequence). The germline V and J ends were trimmed by 7 bases and 7 bases, with 15 bases remaining between them. In DNA, the CDR3 is TGTGCCAGCGCTAGGGATGTTTGGAATGAGCAGTTCTTC. Encoded protein: CASARDVWNEQFF.

This clone was observed a few times. This sequence joins TRBV11-3 and TRBJ1-4; perhaps TRBD1 as D (6 bases). Between the trimmed V and J ends, which lost 1 base and 14 bases, there was a span of 20 bases. Germline CDR1 and CDR2: SGHNT and YENEEA. The CDR3 is 15 amino acids. The CDR3 DNA follows: TGTGCCAGCAGCTTAGGGGGCGGGGGCCCGAGTAAGCTGTTTTTT. The encoded protein is CASSLGGGGPSKLFF. Variable domain in full (rest from reference TRBV11-3 and TRBJ1-4): EAGVVQSPRYKIIEKKQPVAFWCNPISGHNTLYWYLQNLGQGPELLIRYENEEAVDDSQLPKDRFSAERLKGVDSTLKIQPAELGDSAVYLCASSLGGGGPSKLFFGSGTQLSVL.

This chain connects TRBV18 to TRBJ1-5; D call uncertain. V shed 0 bases and J shed 2 bases, with 11 bases lying between them. The CDR3 is 16 amino acids. Germline values: CDR1 KGHSH, CDR2 LQKENI. The CDR3 sequence is CASSPPSTARNQPQHF. CDR3 bases: TGTGCCAGCTCACCACCTTCTACAGCCCGCAATCAGCCCCAGCATTTT.

The chain is built from TRBV5-6 and TRBJ2-1, with D maybe TRBD1 (6 bases). The CDR3 is 12 residues long. Germline CDR1 SGHDT, CDR2 YYEEEE. V was clipped by 4 bases and J by 10 bases, with 12 bases between them. This CDR3 is CASSQQGNEQFF. The DNA for the CDR3 is TGTGCCAGCAGCCAACAGGGTAACGAGCAGTTCTTC.

The chain uses TRBV9 and TRBJ2-5; tentatively, D is TRBD1 (7 bases). CDR1 is SGDLS, CDR2 YYNGEE, per germline. The V end was cut by 0 bases, the J end by 5 bases, with 14 bases between. This CDR3 has 15 amino acids. The CDR3 loop is CASSVATGAGETQYF. CDR3 nucleotides: TGTGCCAGCAGCGTAGCTACAGGGGCGGGGGAGACCCAGTACTTC.